This entry lists 3 T cell receptor beta chains sequenced from one sample in a study of CD8+ T cells in alopecia areata (dated by TCRdb to between 2017 and 2018). Library method: the immunoSEQ multiplex PCR assay. RNA was extracted from all samples and reverse transcribed into cDNA, which served as template for TCR sequencing. TCRdb retrieved this table from immuneACCESS and kept in-frame rearrangements only. Not all clones are present; in checked studies, unresolved V genes account for under half, and no reason is known for the remainder. The sample records about 37,000 clones, roughly half of which are singletons. The biggest ten clones account for around 1.7% of the sample. CD4+ cells from roughly five biomarker-study patients were further sorted into CD25+CD127- cells. Input material: CD4+ Tregs sorted from blood. The receptors originated from a human donor with alopecia areata.

This chain uses TRBV19 with TRBJ2-2, with TRBD2 as a possible D gene (6 bases). CDR3 length: 13 residues. Germline V lookup: CDR1 LNHDA, CDR2 SQIVND (reference sequence). V was pared by 3 bases and J by 7 bases, with 9 bases between. The CDR3 sequence: CASSIMTSGELFF. The CDR3 bases are TGTGCCAGTAGTATTATGACTAGCGGGGAGCTGTTTTTT.

This clone was counted only a few times. This chain joins TRBV7-3 and TRBJ2-5; no clear D. Germline values: CDR1 SGHTA, CDR2 FQGTGA. This CDR3 has 13 residues. Trimming pared 1 base from V and 7 bases from J, leaving 10 bases between. Written as DNA, the CDR3 is TGTGCCAGCAGCTTAATCTTCGGCGGGACCCAGTACTTC. It encodes CASSLIFGGTQYF.

The V gene is TRBV10-3, the J gene TRBJ2-6, with D possibly called TRBD1 or TRBD2 (5 bases each). The V end was cut by 4 bases, the J end by 0 bases, with 13 bases between. The V gene's germline CDR1 is ENHRY and CDR2 SYGVKD. CDR3 length: 17 residues. The CDR3 DNA reads TGTGCCATCAGTGGGGGGTTGGCGCTCTCTGGGGCCAACGTCCTGACTTTC. Its protein product is CAISGGLALSGANVLTF.